A selection of T cell receptor beta chains follows, all from one sample in a study of blood T cell repertoires in COVID-19. Some clones are missing from TCRdb's copy, which holds only in-frame ones; the method was immunoSEQ multiplex PCR. Counted here are 56,000 or so clones, roughly nine tenths occurring once; the ten biggest clones make up less than 50%. The sequenced material came from peripheral blood. The receptors derive from a woman aged 60-70 years with COVID-19, enrolled during active disease. Both conserved end residues are trimmed from each CDR3.

v_gene: TRBV7-9; CDR3aa: ASSWTGGYTGELF
v_gene: TRBV30; CDR3aa: ASRGQETQY
v_gene: TRBV6-4; CDR3aa: ASRPGQGTGGYT
v_gene: TRBV6-5; CDR3aa: ASSLPGEYTEAF
v_gene: TRBV18; CDR3aa: ASSPPTRQETQY
v_gene: TRBV6-5; CDR3aa: ASSYFGDGGTEAF
v_gene: TRBV7-9; CDR3aa: ASSLALQGLSYGYT
v_gene: TRBV19; CDR3aa: ASTGFGRVDSPLH
v_gene: TRBV27; CDR3aa: ASSELYNYGYT
v_gene: TRBV6-5; CDR3aa: ASRQGSNTGELF
v_gene: TRBV27; CDR3aa: ASSSPLGDWSGELF
v_gene: TRBV2; CDR3aa: ASSAETSGSYEQY
v_gene: TRBV29-1; CDR3aa: SVRYSGSFEQY
v_gene: TRBV12-3/TRBV12-4; CDR3aa: ASRRTDTGELF
v_gene: TRBV27; CDR3aa: ASSLSGGGNTIY
v_gene: TRBV4-1; CDR3aa: ASSPGNIGNEKLF
v_gene: TRBV19; CDR3aa: ASSPPGGPGGYT
v_gene: TRBV6-5; CDR3aa: ASSSTASDEQF
v_gene: TRBV4-3; CDR3aa: ASSQDRGLGTDTQY
v_gene: TRBV11-3; CDR3aa: ASSQRVTGELF
v_gene: TRBV7-9; CDR3aa: ASSNEVVQY
v_gene: TRBV20-1; CDR3aa: SASRPGLAPSSYEQY
v_gene: TRBV30; CDR3aa: AWSVEGLGGYT
v_gene: TRBV4-3; CDR3aa: ASSYTSGSYNEQF
v_gene: TRBV10-3; CDR3aa: ATQGAQTQEGGELF
v_gene: TRBV10-3; CDR3aa: AISADSSSYNEQF
v_gene: TRBV7-9; CDR3aa: ASSGLAGLWEQF
v_gene: TRBV6-6; CDR3aa: ASSPPGGQPQH
v_gene: TRBV5-5; CDR3aa: ASSLLRVTEAF
v_gene: TRBV5-6; CDR3aa: ASSAIQGAAGNTIY
v_gene: TRBV12-3/TRBV12-4; CDR3aa: ASSFLVDSPLH
v_gene: TRBV28; CDR3aa: ASSTTWGGMADTQY
v_gene: TRBV7-2; CDR3aa: ASSLAAGTGVH
v_gene: TRBV6-5; CDR3aa: ASSWDRPDTGELF
v_gene: TRBV2; CDR3aa: ASRKDGYEQY
v_gene: TRBV30; CDR3aa: AWTLGGNQPQH
v_gene: TRBV21-1; CDR3aa: ASIPGQFDGYT
v_gene: TRBV5-6; CDR3aa: ASSLAGGSGNTIY
v_gene: TRBV5-1; CDR3aa: ASGTGTGHLLYGYT
v_gene: TRBV7-2; CDR3aa: ASRTTGGRDTQY
v_gene: TRBV7-2; CDR3aa: ASKLSIETYNEQF
v_gene: TRBV12-3/TRBV12-4; CDR3aa: ASSLEGGTEAF
v_gene: TRBV23-1; CDR3aa: ASTPNGGDAEKLF
v_gene: TRBV29-1; CDR3aa: SGQGHLKNIQY
v_gene: TRBV11-3; CDR3aa: ASSPGGRGNTGELF
v_gene: TRBV27; CDR3aa: ASSQSGGTNEKLF
v_gene: TRBV7-8; CDR3aa: ASSFQGDQPQH
v_gene: TRBV19; CDR3aa: ASTESTASNYGYT
v_gene: TRBV2; CDR3aa: ASSTLTGSNTEAF
v_gene: TRBV5-4; CDR3aa: ASRRGTGTDTQY
v_gene: TRBV30; CDR3aa: AWSRTGVGEQF
v_gene: TRBV30; CDR3aa: AWTEQRNTEAF
v_gene: TRBV24-1; CDR3aa: ATRDRLTDTQY
v_gene: TRBV4-1; CDR3aa: ASSQSSGRAHEQY
v_gene: TRBV11-3; CDR3aa: ASSSRDRADSAYEQY
v_gene: TRBV7-2; CDR3aa: ASSQGLRGNEKLF
v_gene: TRBV15; CDR3aa: ATSSREGTKNIQY